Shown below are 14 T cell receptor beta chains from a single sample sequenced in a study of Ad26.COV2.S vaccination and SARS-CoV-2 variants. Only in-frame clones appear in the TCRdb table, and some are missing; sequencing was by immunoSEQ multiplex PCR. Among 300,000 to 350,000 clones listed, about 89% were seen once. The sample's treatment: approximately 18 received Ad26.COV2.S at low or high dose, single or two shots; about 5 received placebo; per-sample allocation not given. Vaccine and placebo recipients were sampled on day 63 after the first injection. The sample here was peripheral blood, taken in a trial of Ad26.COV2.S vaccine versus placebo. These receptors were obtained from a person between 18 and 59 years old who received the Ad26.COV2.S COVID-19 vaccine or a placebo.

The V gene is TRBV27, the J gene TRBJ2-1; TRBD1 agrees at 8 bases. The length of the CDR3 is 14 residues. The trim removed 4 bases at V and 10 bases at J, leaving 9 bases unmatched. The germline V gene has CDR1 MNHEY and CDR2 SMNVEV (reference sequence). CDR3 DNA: TGTGCCAGCAGTTCGCAGGGGGCTCCTAGCGAGCAGTTCTTC. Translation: CASSSQGAPSEQFF.

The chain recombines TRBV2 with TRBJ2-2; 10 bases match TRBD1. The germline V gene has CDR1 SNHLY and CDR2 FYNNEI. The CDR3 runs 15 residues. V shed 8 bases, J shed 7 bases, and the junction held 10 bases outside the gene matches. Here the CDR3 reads CASWGTGEEGGELFF. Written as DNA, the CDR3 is TGTGCCAGCTGGGGGACAGGGGAAGAAGGCGGGGAGCTGTTTTTT.

CDR3 sequence reads: CASSFAGAEAFF. The CDR3 DNA follows: TGTGCCAGCAGCTTTGCGGGGGCAGAAGCTTTCTTT. The chain couples TRBV5-5 to TRBJ1-1, with a tentative D call TRBD1 (6 bases). The V end was cut by 2 bases, the J end by 8 bases, with 10 bases between. The germline CDR1 and CDR2 sequences are SGHKS and YYEKEE (reference sequence). This CDR3 is 12 amino acids long. The full variable domain, in which reference TRBV5-5 and TRBJ1-1 provide the parts outside the CDR3, is DAGVTQSPTHLIKTRGQQVTLRCSPISGHKSVSWYQQVLGQGPQFIFQYYEKEERGRGNFPDRFSARQFPNYSSELNVNALLLGDSALYLCASSFAGAEAFFGQGTRLTVV.

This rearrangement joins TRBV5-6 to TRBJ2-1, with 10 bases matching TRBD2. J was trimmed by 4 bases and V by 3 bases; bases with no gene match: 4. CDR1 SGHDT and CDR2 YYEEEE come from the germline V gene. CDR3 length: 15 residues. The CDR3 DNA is TGTGCCAGCAGCTACGGGACTAGCGTATACAATGAGCAGTTCTTC. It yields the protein CASSYGTSVYNEQFF.

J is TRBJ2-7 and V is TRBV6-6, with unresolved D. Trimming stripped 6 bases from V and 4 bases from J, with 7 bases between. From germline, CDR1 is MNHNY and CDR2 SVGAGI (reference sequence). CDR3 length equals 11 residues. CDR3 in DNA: TGTGCCAGCAGCCCACAGTACGAGCAGTACTTC. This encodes CASSPQYEQYF.

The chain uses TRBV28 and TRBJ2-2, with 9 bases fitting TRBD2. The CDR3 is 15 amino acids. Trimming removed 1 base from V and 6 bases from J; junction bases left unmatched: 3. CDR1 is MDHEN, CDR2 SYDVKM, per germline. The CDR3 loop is CASSLSGGRAGELFF. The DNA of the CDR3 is TGTGCCAGCAGTTTATCTGGCGGGAGGGCCGGGGAGCTGTTTTTT. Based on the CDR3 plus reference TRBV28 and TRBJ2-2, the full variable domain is DVKVTQSSRYLVKRTGEKVFLECVQDMDHENMFWYRQDPGLGLRLIYFSYDVKMKEKGDIPEGYSVSREKKERFSLILESASTNQTSMYLCASSLSGGRAGELFFGEGSRLTVL.

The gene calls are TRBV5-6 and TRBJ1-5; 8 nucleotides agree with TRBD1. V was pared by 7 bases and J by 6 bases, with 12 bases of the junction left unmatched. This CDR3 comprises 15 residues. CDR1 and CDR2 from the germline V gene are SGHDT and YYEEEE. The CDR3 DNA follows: TGTGCCAGCGGAAAGACAGGGGCAGAGAGTCAGCCCCAGCATTTT. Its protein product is CASGKTGAESQPQHF.

The CDR3 DNA reads TGCGCCAGCAGCTTGGAGGGGGGACGGCCCCAGCATTTT. It yields the protein CASSLEGGRPQHF. This sequence joins TRBV5-1 and TRBJ1-5; tentative D call: TRBD1 (6 bases). The CDR3 length is 13 residues. Germline V gives CDR1 SGHRS, CDR2 YFSETQ. Trimming shortened V by 0 bases and J by 9 bases, and 10 bases separated the two germline ends.

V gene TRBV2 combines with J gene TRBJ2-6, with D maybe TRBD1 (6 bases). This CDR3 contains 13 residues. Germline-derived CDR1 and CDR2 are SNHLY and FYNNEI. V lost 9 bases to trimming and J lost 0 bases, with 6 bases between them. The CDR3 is CARGGSGANVLTF. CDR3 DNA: TGTGCCAGAGGGGGCTCTGGGGCCAACGTCCTGACTTTC.

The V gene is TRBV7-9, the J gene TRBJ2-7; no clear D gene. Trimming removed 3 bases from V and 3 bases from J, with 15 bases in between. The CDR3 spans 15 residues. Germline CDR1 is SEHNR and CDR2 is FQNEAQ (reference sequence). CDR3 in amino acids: CASSLTASANYEQYF. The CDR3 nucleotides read TGTGCCAGCAGCTTGACGGCGTCCGCCAACTACGAGCAGTACTTC.

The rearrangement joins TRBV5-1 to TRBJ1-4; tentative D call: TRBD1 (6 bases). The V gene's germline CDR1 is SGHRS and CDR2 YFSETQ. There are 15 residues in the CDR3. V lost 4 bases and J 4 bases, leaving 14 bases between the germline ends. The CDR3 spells CASSPLGGSNEKLFF. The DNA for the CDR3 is TGCGCCAGCAGCCCCCTGGGGGGCAGTAATGAAAAACTGTTTTTT.

The CDR3 protein is CASSFGLAGEETQYF. DNA of the CDR3: TGTGCCAGCAGCTTCGGACTAGCGGGGGAAGAGACCCAGTACTTC. The chain employs TRBV7-2 and TRBJ2-5; 13 bases align to TRBD2. This CDR3 has 15 amino acids. V was clipped by 3 bases and J by 3 bases; unmatched bases: 1. Germline loops: CDR1 SGHTA, CDR2 FQGNSA. Based on the CDR3 plus reference TRBV7-2 and TRBJ2-5, the full variable domain is GAGVSQSPSNKVTEKGKDVELRCDPISGHTALYWYRQSLGQGLEFLIYFQGNSAPDKSGLPSDRFSAERTGGSVSTLTIQRTQQEDSAVYLCASSFGLAGEETQYFGPGTRLLVL.

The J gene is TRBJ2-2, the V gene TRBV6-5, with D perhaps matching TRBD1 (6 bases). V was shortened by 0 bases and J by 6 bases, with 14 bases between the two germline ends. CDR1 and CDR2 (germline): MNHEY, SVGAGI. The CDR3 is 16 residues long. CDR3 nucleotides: TGTGCCAGCAGTTACTCGGGACCAGGGGTGTCCGGGGAGCTGTTTTTT. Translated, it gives CASSYSGPGVSGELFF.

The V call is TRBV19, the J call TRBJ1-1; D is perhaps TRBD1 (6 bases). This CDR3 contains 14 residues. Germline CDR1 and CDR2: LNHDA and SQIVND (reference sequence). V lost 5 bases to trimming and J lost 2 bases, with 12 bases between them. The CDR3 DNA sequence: TGTGCCAGTAGTCCTTGGACAGAAAACACTGAAGCTTTCTTT. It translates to CASSPWTENTEAFF.